A selection of T cell receptor beta chains follows, all from one sample in a study of T cell repertoires in cytomegalovirus infection. Using its own MiXCR run on the reads, TCRdb lists one record per CDR3 protein. The repertoire has hundreds of thousands of distinct CDR3 sequences, roughly 33% of them found once; the top ten carry around a sixth. These TCRs are of unknown antigen specificity. The specimen comprised cultured PBMCs, sampled from culture after CMV antigen stimulation. These receptor sequences come from a human donor in good health (CMV status not recorded). Some clones in this sample may be carry-over from other donors' samples. Both conserved end residues are part of each CDR3. Fields, in order: CDR3 length, J gene, V gene, CDR3 protein.

>12|TRBJ2-3|TRBV27
CASSRPRDTQYF
>19|TRBJ2-4|TRBV6-1
CASPPLGAGGRRAKNIQYF
>14|TRBJ2-4|TRBV10-3
CATRGERQGNIQYF
>12|TRBJ2-7|TRBV7-2
CASSLLGTEQYF
>15|TRBJ2-2|TRBV7-6
CASSSGQDYTGELFF
>14|TRBJ1-6|TRBV12-3/TRBV12-4
CASSFSGTNSPLHF
>12|TRBJ1-5|TRBV5-4
CASGRDNQPQHF
>19|TRBJ2-3|TRBV20-1
CSAREGGNSGGVSTDTQYF
>16|TRBJ2-5|TRBV7-2
CASSLVVGTSAETQYF
>16|TRBJ2-3|TRBV5-6
CASSSLPGSYTDTQYF
>16|TRBJ2-7|TRBV4-2
CASSQDQRVIIYEQYF
>12|TRBJ1-2|TRBV7-8
CASSSQVYGYTF
>15|TRBJ2-1|TRBV6-5
CASSEIAGVVAAQFF
>15|TRBJ1-4|TRBV11-2
CASSLQAATNEKLFF
>15|TRBJ2-5|TRBV7-2
CASSLSSGSRKTQYF
>14|TRBJ2-2|TRBV11-3
CASSPPTGSGELFF
>13|TRBJ1-2|TRBV4-1
CASSQESGYGYTF
>15|TRBJ2-3|TRBV5-4
CASRKLAGGTDTQYF
>12|TRBJ2-7|TRBV7-9
CASSSPGREQYF
>12|TRBJ1-5|TRBV12-3/TRBV12-4
CASSPGVQPQHF
>14|TRBJ2-7|TRBV7-9
CASSWGGGNNEQYF
>13|TRBJ2-7|TRBV20-1
CSARQGSGGEQYF
>14|TRBJ2-1|TRBV7-2
CASSTGTPYNEQFF
>15|TRBJ2-1|TRBV27
CASSRTDWGVIEQFF
>13|TRBJ1-1|TRBV6-5
CASKRGESTEAFF
>17|TRBJ2-6|TRBV4-1
CASSPRYRSSGANVLTF
>11|TRBJ2-1|TRBV19
CASSIVGEQFF
>14|TRBJ1-2|TRBV12-3/TRBV12-4
CASSTPGPLRGYTF
>16|TRBJ2-1|TRBV7-8
CASSPRVQGSYNEQFF
>14|TRBJ2-1|TRBV6-6
CASSDVGSGNEQFF
>14|TRBJ2-5|TRBV7-8
CASSSPGPIETQYF
>16|TRBJ2-7|TRBV27
CASRMSSGSTPYEQYF
>8|TRBJ1-6|TRBV7-8
CASNLAGF
>14|TRBJ2-5|TRBV19
CASSKGLGAGTQYF
>15|TRBJ2-1|TRBV7-2
CASSPSELGSIEQFF
>14|TRBJ2-1|TRBV12-3/TRBV12-4
CASSFGQRDNEQFF
>17|TRBJ1-2|TRBV7-8
CASSLAFRDRGYYGYTF
>14|TRBJ1-1|TRBV6-2/TRBV6-3
CASSVQRTGKSAFF
>13|TRBJ1-5|TRBV20-1
CSASGGAGQPQHF
>18|TRBJ2-1|TRBV6-2/TRBV6-3
CASSYDPFREGRVNEQFF
>15|TRBJ2-3|TRBV5-1
CASSLARGLLDTQYF
>19|TRBJ2-5|TRBV7-2
CASSLARASGGWGQETQYF
>15|TRBJ1-6|TRBV29-1
CSVAVDSGFNSPLHF
>16|TRBJ1-6|TRBV27
CASSLDTRTRNSPLHF
>13|TRBJ1-1|TRBV5-1
CASADSMNTEAFF
>13|TRBJ2-7|TRBV7-6
CASSPGPFYEQYF
>16|TRBJ1-1|TRBV5-6
CASSLAGGNLNTEAFF
>14|TRBJ2-2|TRBV4-3
CASSQAQRTGELFF
>19|TRBJ2-7|TRBV7-6
CASSKGTSREGLPAYEQYF
>16|TRBJ1-2|TRBV6-6
CASSYSPARRDYGYTF
>18|TRBJ2-1|TRBV11-2
CASSLGATSEYSYNEQFF
>15|TRBJ1-6|TRBV7-6
CASSLTGSVSSPLHF
>15|TRBJ2-1|TRBV7-2
CASSWNPGLFNEQFF
>15|TRBJ1-6|TRBV4-2
CASSRGQAQGLPLHF
>14|TRBJ2-5|TRBV7-2
CASRETGTEETQYF
>17|TRBJ2-7|TRBV11-2
CASSLAPGTAGSYEQYF
>16|TRBJ2-1|TRBV7-2
CASSLGRLAGLNEQFF
>16|TRBJ2-1|TRBV7-9
CASSLPLAGTNNEQFF
>14|TRBJ1-1|TRBV7-2
CASSLEGPYTEAFF
>14|TRBJ2-5|TRBV20-1
CSASSGEGKGTQYF